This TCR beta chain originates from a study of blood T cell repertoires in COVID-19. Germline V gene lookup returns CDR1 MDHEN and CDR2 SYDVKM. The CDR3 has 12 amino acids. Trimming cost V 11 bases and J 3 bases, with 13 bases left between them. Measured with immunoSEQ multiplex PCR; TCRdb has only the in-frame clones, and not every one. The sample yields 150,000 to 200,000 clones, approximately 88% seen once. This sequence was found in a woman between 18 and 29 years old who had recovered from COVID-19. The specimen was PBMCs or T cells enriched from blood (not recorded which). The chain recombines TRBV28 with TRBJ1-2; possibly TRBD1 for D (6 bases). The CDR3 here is CAYRAGDYGYTF. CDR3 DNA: TGTGCCTACAGGGCAGGGGACTATGGCTACACCTTC.